One and the same sample provided the 20 T cell receptor beta chains below, sequenced in a study of T-cell reconstitution after alpha-beta-depleted transplantation in children. Researchers prepared the TCRbeta library using unique molecular identifiers, the study reports. A single record per CDR3 protein comes from TCRdb applying MiXCR to the PCR reads. The table has around 500,000 distinct CDR3 sequences, roughly 23% seen once; the top ten hold 13% to 15%. The sequencing used PBMCs, mostly from graft donor cells, collected 360 days after TCRalphabeta/CD19-depleted stem cell transplant. These receptors originate from a boy in the first two years of life who had a stem cell transplant for acute myeloid leukemia, so the T cells may come from the graft donor.

This clonotype was observed a handful of times. V and J are TRBV20-1 and TRBJ2-5, with D possibly matching TRBD2 (6 bases). Trimming cost V 6 bases and J 2 bases, with 22 bases left between them. The V gene's germline CDR1 is DFQATT and CDR2 SNEGSKA (reference sequence). This CDR3 has 16 residues. The CDR3 loop reads CSATGLIAPSQETQYF. The CDR3 DNA is TGCAGTGCAACGGGACTCATAGCGCCCTCACAAGAGACCCAGTACTTC.

This clonotype appeared many times. The chain links TRBV7-8 to TRBJ2-2; either TRBD1 or TRBD2 may supply D (5 bases each). The V end lost 6 bases, the J end lost 3 bases, and 14 bases lay between the germline ends. The germline gives CDR1 SGHVS, CDR2 FQNEAQ. The CDR3 covers 15 residues. The CDR3 region is CASSWDGGHTGELFF. The CDR3 DNA reads TGTGCCAGCAGTTGGGACGGAGGACACACCGGGGAGCTGTTTTTT.

This clonotype was counted a few times. The chain uses TRBV6-2 or TRBV6-3 and TRBJ1-2; unclear D gene. This CDR3 region has 16 residues. Germline V gives CDR1 MNHEY, CDR2 SVGEGT. Between the trimmed V and J ends, which lost 5 bases and 5 bases, there was a span of 21 bases. CDR3 protein: CASSPRWGLREYGYTF. CDR3 in DNA: TGTGCCAGCAGTCCCCGTTGGGGTCTAAGGGAATATGGCTACACCTTC.

This clonotype showed up many times. The rearrangement links TRBV28 to TRBJ2-1; D ambiguous. The CDR3 covers 13 residues. CDR1 MDHEN and CDR2 SYDVKM come from the germline V gene. Trimming removed 4 bases at V and 8 bases at J, with 12 bases between. CDR3 loop: CASSWAPVHEQFF. The CDR3 DNA reads TGTGCCAGCAGTTGGGCACCCGTGCATGAGCAGTTCTTC.

In DNA, the CDR3 is TGTGCCAGCAGCTTATCACGACTGCCTTTCGCAGATACGCAGTATTTT. Its translation: CASSLSRLPFADTQYF. V gene TRBV7-9 combines with J gene TRBJ2-3; no clear D gene. The CDR3 consists of 16 residues. Deletions cut 2 bases from V and 4 bases from J, with 16 bases between. The germline CDR1 and CDR2 sequences are SEHNR and FQNEAQ (reference sequence).

The chain employs TRBV5-4 and TRBJ2-7; 9 nucleotides align to TRBD2. The CDR3 has 17 residues. CDR1 and CDR2 (germline): SGHNT, YYREEE (reference sequence). The V gene end was trimmed by 0 bases and the J gene end by 4 bases; junction bases not matched to a gene: 11. This CDR3 is CASSLGLGGGAPYEQYV. CDR3 nucleotides: TGTGCCAGCAGCTTGGGGCTCGGCGGGGGGGCCCCTTACGAGCAGTACGTC.

A few counts support this clonotype. The chain recombines TRBV6-2 or TRBV6-3 with TRBJ1-2, with D tentatively TRBD1 (6 bases). CDR1 is MNHEY, CDR2 SVGEGT, per germline. The CDR3 is 15 amino acids. The V end lost 2 bases, the J end lost 4 bases, and 14 bases lay between the germline ends. The CDR3 here is CASSYQDSNIYGYTF. For the CDR3, the DNA is TGTGCCAGCAGTTACCAGGACAGCAACATCTATGGCTACACCTTC.

This clonotype showed up just a few times. Here the CDR3 reads CASSAKDITETQYF. In DNA, the CDR3 is TGTGCCAGCAGCGCGAAGGACATAACAGAGACCCAGTACTTC. The chain couples TRBV9 to TRBJ2-5; possible D gene TRBD1, 5 bases. V was pared by 3 bases and J by 4 bases, with 13 bases between. Germline lookup yields CDR1 SGDLS and CDR2 YYNGEE. The CDR3 runs 14 residues.

This clonotype was counted many times. The chain employs TRBV20-1 and TRBJ2-2; tentatively, D is TRBD2 (5 bases). The CDR3 spans 15 residues. Per germline, CDR1 DFQATT and CDR2 SNEGSKA (reference sequence). The V gene lost 3 bases and the J gene lost 2 bases, with 13 bases spanning the gap. Here the CDR3 DNA reads TGCAGTGCTAGGAACCTAGCCACTAACACCGGGGAGCTGTTTTTT. It yields the protein CSARNLATNTGELFF.

This clonotype was seen ten or more times. The chain is built from TRBV6-2 or TRBV6-3 and TRBJ1-1, with D unclear. Trimming removed 0 bases from V and 5 bases from J, with 7 bases in between. The length of the CDR3 is 13 residues. CDR1 and CDR2 from the germline V gene are MNHEY and SVGEGT. The CDR3 sequence is CASSYSRETEAFF. In nucleotides, the CDR3 is TGTGCCAGCAGTTACTCCCGGGAGACTGAAGCTTTCTTT.

There are a few counts of this clonotype. This chain connects TRBV6-5 to TRBJ2-2, with TRBD2 matching over 8 bases. There are 15 residues in the CDR3. CDR1 is MNHEY, CDR2 SVGAGI, per germline. V gave up 7 bases and J gave up 1 base; unmatched junction bases: 5. The CDR3 loop reads CASKISGMNTGELFF. In nucleotides, the CDR3 is TGTGCCAGCAAGATTAGCGGGATGAACACCGGGGAGCTGTTTTTT.

This clonotype appeared many times. This chain connects TRBV5-1 to TRBJ2-3; a possible D gene is TRBD1 (5 bases). Trimming shortened V by 2 bases and J by 4 bases, and 14 bases separated the two germline ends. The germline gives CDR1 SGHRS, CDR2 YFSETQ. The CDR3 consists of 15 residues. CDR3 protein: CASSFRVTGPDTQYF. CDR3 sequence (DNA): TGCGCCAGCAGCTTCCGCGTAACAGGTCCAGATACGCAGTATTTT.

This clonotype was seen a handful of times. V and J are TRBV19 and TRBJ1-1; D gene ambiguous. Per the germline V gene, CDR1 is LNHDA and CDR2 is SQIVND (reference sequence). CDR3 size: 13 residues. The V and J ends lost 3 bases and 4 bases respectively, with 9 bases between them. Here the CDR3 DNA reads TGTGCCAGTAGTATTACCTCGCTCACTGAAGCTTTCTTT. Amino acids: CASSITSLTEAFF.

The table lists this clonotype with many counts. The chain joins TRBV18 to TRBJ1-4; D remains unclear. V dropped 4 bases and J dropped 5 bases, with 11 bases sitting between them. Germline CDR1 reads KGHSH; CDR2 reads LQKENI. CDR3 size: 14 residues. The CDR3 sequence: CASSLQAGNEKLFF. The CDR3 bases are TGTGCCAGCTCACTCCAGGCTGGAAATGAAAAACTGTTTTTT.

This chain connects TRBV5-1 to TRBJ2-7; D may be TRBD1 or TRBD2 (5 bases each). CDR1 is SGHRS and CDR2 is YFSETQ in the germline V gene. The CDR3 consists of 16 residues. The germline V and J ends were trimmed by 4 bases and 4 bases, with 21 bases remaining between them. The DNA of the CDR3 is TGCGCCAGCAGCGTAACCGAGACAGACTACTCTTACGAGCAGTACTTC. Protein sequence: CASSVTETDYSYEQYF.

This clonotype has a count of ten or more. V usage is TRBV20-1 and J usage is TRBJ1-1, with unresolved D. The CDR3 spans 14 residues. Germline CDR1 and CDR2: DFQATT and SNEGSKA (reference sequence). The germline V and J ends were trimmed by 0 bases and 6 bases, with 14 bases remaining between them. The CDR3 coding sequence is TGCAGTGCTAGAGATATCGGGTTTTGGCCTGAAGCTTTCTTT. This codes for CSARDIGFWPEAFF.

CDR3 loop: CAIMAGGSYNEQFF. DNA of the CDR3: TGTGCCATCATGGCGGGGGGCTCCTACAATGAGCAGTTCTTC. The chain carries TRBV10-3 and TRBJ2-1; 8 bases map to TRBD2. CDR1 ENHRY and CDR2 SYGVKD come from the germline V gene. V lost 7 bases, J lost 0 bases, and 2 bases stayed unmatched. The CDR3 loop spans 14 amino acids.

There are a few counts of this clonotype. This sequence joins TRBV21-1 and TRBJ2-7; no check of the table's D call, TRBD1, against the DNA was made. TRBV21-1 is a recognized pseudogene. CDR3 size: 16 residues. The CDR3 nucleotides are TGTGCCAGCAGCAAAGAGGAAGGGGCGGATCCATACGAGCAGTACGTC. It codes for CASSKEEGADPYEQYV.

This clonotype appeared many times. This chain joins TRBV12-3 or TRBV12-4 and TRBJ1-1, with D possibly matching TRBD1 (6 bases). Trimming cost V 5 bases and J 0 bases, with 16 bases left between them. The CDR3 is 16 residues long. In nucleotides, the CDR3 is TGTGCCAGCAGTCCTTTGACAGGACCCATGAACACTGAAGCTTTCTTT. It translates to CASSPLTGPMNTEAFF.

Written as DNA, the CDR3 is TGTGCCAGCAGTTTTAGGTTTAAGAACTACGAGCAGTACTTC. Its protein is CASSFRFKNYEQYF. The chain carries TRBV12-3 or TRBV12-4 and TRBJ2-7; no firm D call. This CDR3 comprises 14 residues. The germline V and J ends were trimmed by 3 bases and 3 bases, with 12 bases remaining between them.